These 14 T cell receptor beta chains originate from one sample sequenced in a study of T-cell memory formation after mild COVID-19. TCRdb analysed the 5' RACE reads with MiXCR anew, one entry per CDR3 protein. This table holds 400,000 to 500,000 distinct CDR3 sequences, approximately 24% found once. Sequences were obtained from PBMCs or a T cell subset sorted from them (not recorded which). Source of these receptors: an adult woman who had mild COVID-19 (a few samples of this study predate the infection). Cell type and time point are not known.

This sequence joins TRBV5-1 and TRBJ2-3, with 8 bases fitting TRBD2. V shed 4 bases and J 2 bases; nucleotides not matched to a gene: 6. This CDR3 contains 15 residues. Germline CDR1 and CDR2: SGHRS and YFSETQ. CDR3 DNA: TGCGCCAGCAGCGTCCTAGCGGGTCCCACAGATACGCAGTATTTT. Translating it yields CASSVLAGPTDTQYF.

This clonotype was found a few times. The gene calls are TRBV5-1 and TRBJ2-7, with D perhaps given as TRBD1 or TRBD2 (6 bases each). Trimming left V 0 bases short and J 4 bases short, with 17 bases between. Germline CDR1 is SGHRS and CDR2 is YFSETQ. The CDR3 is 16 amino acids. In DNA form, the CDR3 reads TGCGCCAGCAGCTTGGGGGCGGGACACCTTACGTACGAGCAGTACTTC. Its translation: CASSLGAGHLTYEQYF.

This chain joins TRBV19 and TRBJ1-6; D may be TRBD1 (5 bases). CDR3 size: 14 residues. Trimming took 5 bases from V and 6 from J, leaving 11 bases between them. The germline V gene has CDR1 LNHDA and CDR2 SQIVND (reference sequence). CDR3: CASSGTVANSPLHF. The DNA of the CDR3 is TGTGCCAGTAGTGGGACCGTAGCTAATTCACCCCTCCACTTT.

This clonotype has more than one count but fewer than ten. The rearrangement uses TRBV2 and TRBJ2-1, with 8 bases matching TRBD2. V was pared by 4 bases and J by 5 bases, with 13 bases of the junction left unmatched. In germline, CDR1 is SNHLY, CDR2 FYNNEI. The CDR3 is 17 amino acids. The CDR3 nucleotides read TGTGCCAGCAGTGGAGCCCGGGGACTAGTATTCGACAATGAGCAGTTCTTC. As protein: CASSGARGLVFDNEQFF.

The gene calls are TRBV7-9 and TRBJ1-1; 8 nucleotides match TRBD1. This CDR3 contains 15 residues. Germline CDR1 reads SEHNR; CDR2 reads FQNEAQ (reference sequence). The junction had 8 bases not matched to a gene; V was cut back by 4 bases and J by 4 bases. CDR3 in amino acids: CASSWTGSYGTEAFF. As DNA, the CDR3 is TGTGCCAGCAGCTGGACAGGGAGTTATGGCACTGAAGCTTTCTTT.

There are a few counts of this clonotype. The chain joins TRBV5-6 to TRBJ2-1; 11 bases fit TRBD2. V lost 0 bases, J lost 7 bases, and 9 bases stayed unmatched. This CDR3 comprises 17 residues. Looked up from germline, CDR1 is SGHDT and CDR2 is YYEEEE. For the CDR3, the DNA is TGTGCCAGCAGCTTGGGGGTAGCGGGAGGGAGAAAAAATGAGCAGTTCTTC. It encodes CASSLGVAGGRKNEQFF.

The rearrangement joins TRBV7-2 to TRBJ1-2, with D maybe TRBD1 (6 bases). Trimming pared 5 bases from V and 7 bases from J, leaving 17 bases between. Germline-derived CDR1 and CDR2 are SGHTA and FQGNSA. There are 14 residues in the CDR3. The DNA for the CDR3 is TGTGCCAGCAGCCCCTACAGGGTCGGGGGTGGCTACACCTTC. This encodes CASSPYRVGGGYTF.

This clonotype was observed a few times. The V and J genes are TRBV6-5 and TRBJ2-7; 13 positions agree with TRBD2. Per germline, CDR1 MNHEY and CDR2 SVGAGI. V shed 7 bases and J 7 bases; nucleotides not matched to a gene: 10. This CDR3 contains 15 residues. CDR3 in amino acids: CASTSGTSGKGEQYF. CDR3 DNA sequence: TGTGCCAGCACCTCCGGGACTAGCGGGAAGGGGGAGCAGTACTTC.

J is TRBJ2-7 and V is TRBV24-1; 10 bases are shared with TRBD1. V shed 3 bases and J 5 bases; nucleotides not matched to a gene: 9. CDR3 length equals 16 residues. CDR1 KGHDR and CDR2 SFDVKD come from the germline V gene. CDR3 DNA sequence: TGTGCCACCAGTGATCCGACCGGGACAGGGGCCCACGAGCAGTACTTC. Protein sequence: CATSDPTGTGAHEQYF.

This clonotype was observed a handful of times. The chain couples TRBV7-6 to TRBJ1-1; 9 positions agree with TRBD1. The trim removed 1 base at V and 5 bases at J, leaving 8 bases unmatched. The CDR3 consists of 16 residues. Germline values: CDR1 SGHVS, CDR2 FNYEAQ. The DNA of the CDR3 is TGTGCCAGCAGCTTAGTTAGGGGACAGGGTGGGACTGAAGCTTTCTTT. Amino acid sequence: CASSLVRGQGGTEAFF.

This chain uses TRBV12-5 with TRBJ2-1, with 7 bases that match TRBD1. Losses at the gene ends were 5 bases for V and 7 bases for J; bases not matched to a gene: 11. CDR3 length equals 15 residues. Germline CDR1 reads LGHNT; CDR2 reads FRNRAP. DNA of the CDR3: TGTGCTAGTGGTCGGGGACAGACCCCTGTGAATGAGCAGTTCTTC. Its protein is CASGRGQTPVNEQFF.

This clonotype has only a few counts. The chain has TRBV4-3 and TRBJ2-7; the D gene is possibly TRBD2 (5 bases). Trimming shortened V by 0 bases and J by 6 bases, and 15 bases separated the two germline ends. The CDR3 consists of 15 residues. Germline loops: CDR1 LGHNA, CDR2 YSLEER. The CDR3 region is CASSQEAGGSAEQYF. Written as DNA, the CDR3 is TGCGCCAGCAGCCAAGAGGCAGGAGGATCCGCCGAGCAGTACTTC.

This clonotype was observed a few times. V usage is TRBV7-9 and J usage is TRBJ2-2; 14 bases align to TRBD2. The CDR3 runs to 17 residues. J lost 5 bases, V lost 4 bases, and 6 bases had no gene match. Germline lookup yields CDR1 SEHNR and CDR2 FQNEAQ (reference sequence). The CDR3 nucleotides read TGTGCCAGCAGCTCAGCCGGGACTAGCGGGGGAACCGGGGAGCTGTTTTTT. Its protein product is CASSSAGTSGGTGELFF.

This clonotype has only a few counts. The chain uses TRBV13 and TRBJ2-5, with 9 nucleotides matching TRBD1. Unmatched junction bases numbered 14, after V lost 3 bases and J lost 0 bases. The CDR3 totals 19 residues. CDR1 is PRHDT, CDR2 FYEKMQ, per germline (reference sequence). The CDR3 DNA follows: TGTGCCAGCAGCTTCGGACAGGGGTCTTCCTTAAAGTACCAAGAGACCCAGTACTTC. Translated: CASSFGQGSSLKYQETQYF.